A single sample gave rise to the 32 T cell receptor beta chains below, sequenced in a study of cytomegalovirus exposure and HLA in healthy donors. A multiplex PCR was run with 60 Vbeta primers and 13 Jbeta primers. Clones were sequenced by immunoSEQ multiplex PCR, and TCRdb holds only the in-frame ones, with some missing. The sample includes about 190,000 clones, around 85% of them seen just once. Sequenced: PBMCs. All receptors derive from a man aged 45-65 years in good health and CMV-seronegative.

The rearrangement joins TRBV2 to TRBJ1-4; 7 bases line up with TRBD1. Trimming took 6 bases from V and 8 from J; bases not matched to a gene: 9. This CDR3 spans 14 amino acids. The germline V gene encodes CDR1 SNHLY and CDR2 FYNNEI. CDR3 residues: CASRDTGAREKLFF. CDR3 in DNA: TGTGCCAGCAGGGATACAGGGGCACGCGAAAAACTGTTTTTT.

Comment on this clone: The sample holds other DNA sequences that translate to the same CDR3. This sequence joins TRBV7-2 and TRBJ1-2; D might be TRBD1 (6 bases). The length of the CDR3 is 14 residues. Between the trimmed V and J ends, which lost 1 base and 3 bases, there was a span of 9 bases. Germline V lookup: CDR1 SGHTA, CDR2 FQGNSA. CDR3 in amino acids: CASSLGGQDYGYTF. DNA for the CDR3: TGTGCCAGCAGCTTAGGGGGGCAGGACTATGGCTACACCTTC. Together with reference TRBV7-2 and TRBJ1-2, the CDR3 gives the full variable domain: GAGVSQSPSNKVTEKGKDVELRCDPISGHTALYWYRQSLGQGLEFLIYFQGNSAPDKSGLPSDRFSAERTGGSVSTLTIQRTQQEDSAVYLCASSLGGQDYGYTFGSGTRLTVV.

This clone has just one count. V is TRBV6-5 and J is TRBJ2-3, with 8 nucleotides matching TRBD2. The CDR3 length is 15 residues. Germline V gene sequence: CDR1 MNHEY, CDR2 SVGAGI. V shed 6 bases, J shed 0 bases, and the junction held 5 bases outside the gene matches. This CDR3 reads CASRAGTRSTDTQYF. CDR3 in DNA: TGTGCCAGCAGGGCCGGGACTAGAAGCACAGATACGCAGTATTTT.

The gene calls are TRBV30 and TRBJ2-7; TRBD1 matches at 8 bases. Per the germline V gene, CDR1 is GTSNPN and CDR2 is SVGIG (reference sequence). V was clipped by 0 bases and J by 6 bases; unmatched bases: 7. The CDR3 is 14 amino acids. The CDR3 loop reads CAWSVVRGLVEQYF. The CDR3 nucleotides read TGTGCCTGGAGTGTAGTCAGGGGGCTTGTCGAGCAGTACTTC.

This clone has only a few counts. The V gene is TRBV2, the J gene TRBJ2-1; 12 nucleotides agree with TRBD1. The length of the CDR3 is 14 residues. CDR1 SNHLY and CDR2 FYNNEI come from the germline V gene. With V trimmed by 9 bases and J by 8 bases, 8 bases remained unmatched. The CDR3 loop reads CASRPGTGGHEQFF. In DNA, the CDR3 is TGTGCCAGTCGTCCCGGGACAGGGGGCCATGAGCAGTTCTTC.

This clone was counted a few times. CDR3 in amino acids: CASSIEMGYAGDNNEQFF. CDR3 bases: TGTGCCAGTAGTATAGAAATGGGCTACGCGGGGGATAACAATGAGCAGTTCTTC. The chain employs TRBV19 and TRBJ2-1; TRBD2 matches at 7 bases. The J segment lost 5 bases and the V segment lost 0 bases, leaving 13 bases of the junction unmatched. Germline CDR1 reads LNHDA; CDR2 reads SQIVND (reference sequence). The CDR3 contains 18 residues.

The chain couples TRBV28 to TRBJ2-5; the match to TRBD1 covers 8 bases. The junction had 11 bases not matched to a gene; V was cut back by 2 bases and J by 6 bases. The CDR3 length is 16 residues. Germline V gene lookup returns CDR1 MDHEN and CDR2 SYDVKM. The CDR3 protein is CASSLGRTGKRQTQYF. In DNA, the CDR3 is TGTGCCAGCAGTTTAGGCCGGACAGGGAAGAGGCAGACCCAGTACTTC.

This chain uses TRBV7-9 with TRBJ1-5; possibly TRBD1 for D (6 bases). Trimming removed 0 bases from V and 7 bases from J, with 25 bases in between. This CDR3 is 19 amino acids long. Germline V CDR1 and CDR2: SEHNR, FQNEAQ (reference sequence). CDR3 coding DNA: TGTGCCAGCAGCTTAGCCCCTACAGGGAAGAGGGCTCCGCGGCAGCCCCAGCATTTT. It encodes CASSLAPTGKRAPRQPQHF.

The chain carries TRBV4-1 and TRBJ1-3, with 8 positions matching TRBD1. This CDR3 region has 13 residues. Germline V gene data show CDR1 as MGHRA and CDR2 as YSYEKL. The CDR3 DNA reads as TGCGGCATGGACAGGGTATCTGGAAACACCATATATTTT. This sequence encodes CGMDRVSGNTIYF.

The V gene is TRBV28, the J gene TRBJ2-3, with TRBD2 matching over 11 bases. CDR3 length: 15 residues. Germline V gives CDR1 MDHEN, CDR2 SYDVKM. The J segment lost 1 base and the V segment lost 8 bases, leaving 5 bases of the junction unmatched. CDR3 sequence reads: CASHSSGGRTDTQYF. The CDR3 nucleotides are TGTGCCAGCCATTCTAGCGGGGGGCGCACAGATACGCAGTATTTT.

The J gene is TRBJ2-3, the V gene TRBV19; no clear D gene. The V end was cut by 2 bases, the J end by 2 bases, with 8 bases between. The CDR3 extends over 14 amino acids. Germline V CDR1 and CDR2: LNHDA, SQIVND (reference sequence). CDR3 sequence reads: CASSIRVTTDTQYF. Here the CDR3 DNA reads TGTGCCAGTAGTATACGCGTTACCACAGATACGCAGTATTTT.

The V call is TRBV7-8, the J call TRBJ1-3; possible D gene TRBD1, 5 bases. Trimming cost V 3 bases and J 1 base, with 7 bases left between them. Germline V gives CDR1 SGHVS, CDR2 FQNEAQ. This CDR3 contains 14 residues. CDR3 region: CASSFPGSGNTIYF. CDR3 in DNA: TGTGCCAGCAGCTTCCCAGGGTCTGGAAACACCATATATTTT.

The chain has TRBV2 and TRBJ2-3, with 9 positions matching TRBD2. CDR3 size: 14 residues. The germline CDR1 and CDR2 sequences are SNHLY and FYNNEI. The trim removed 11 bases at V and 4 bases at J, leaving 10 bases unmatched. For the CDR3, the DNA is TGTGCCGGGGGGCGGGCGGGGGGGCCAGATACGCAGTATTTT. This encodes CAGGRAGGPDTQYF.

The V gene is TRBV19, the J gene TRBJ2-3, with unresolved D. Trimming removed 3 bases at V and 2 bases at J, with 6 bases between. CDR3 size: 13 residues. The V gene's germline CDR1 is LNHDA and CDR2 SQIVND (reference sequence). In nucleotides, the CDR3 is TGTGCCAGTAGTATGCAGATCACAGATACGCAGTATTTT. Translation gives CASSMQITDTQYF.

This clone was observed a handful of times. This chain joins TRBV5-6 and TRBJ1-2, with TRBD1 matching 8 bases. Germline loops: CDR1 SGHDT, CDR2 YYEEEE. This CDR3 has 15 residues. Unmatched junction bases numbered 5, after V lost 4 bases and J lost 0 bases. The CDR3 loop is CASSPGDRTNYGYTF. CDR3 bases: TGTGCCAGCAGCCCGGGGGACAGGACTAACTATGGCTACACCTTC. The entire variable domain, with the rest obtained from reference TRBV5-6 and TRBJ1-2, is as follows: DAGVTQSPTHLIKTRGQQVTLRCSPKSGHDTVSWYQQALGQGPQFIFQYYEEEERQRGNFPDRFSGHQFPNYSSELNVNALLLGDSALYLCASSPGDRTNYGYTFGSGTRLTVV.

This clone occurred once. J is TRBJ1-2 and V is TRBV9; possibly TRBD1 for D (6 bases). V dropped 0 bases and J dropped 4 bases, with 10 bases sitting between them. This CDR3 comprises 14 residues. The V gene's germline CDR1 is SGDLS and CDR2 YYNGEE. In DNA form, the CDR3 reads TGTGCCAGCAGCGTAGGGGGGGGCAGCTATGGCTACACCTTC. Protein sequence: CASSVGGGSYGYTF. Using reference TRBV9 and TRBJ1-2 for the parts outside the CDR3, the full variable domain is DSGVTQTPKHLITATGQRVTLRCSPRSGDLSVYWYQQSLDQGLQFLIQYYNGEERAKGNILERFSAQQFPDLHSELNLSSLELGDSALYFCASSVGGGSYGYTFGSGTRLTVV.

This clone has more than one count but fewer than ten. The chain's CDR3 is CASSWGGERGYTF. The CDR3 DNA reads TGTGCCAGCAGCTGGGGTGGGGAGCGCGGCTACACCTTC. The chain couples TRBV5-8 to TRBJ1-2, with unresolved D. V lost 3 bases, J lost 8 bases, and 14 bases lay in between. CDR1 and CDR2 from the germline V gene are SGHTS and YDEGEE. The CDR3 is 13 amino acids.

The rearrangement links TRBV7-9 to TRBJ1-3; a weak D match, TRBD1 (5 bases). Trimming cost V 5 bases and J 3 bases, with 11 bases left between them. Germline CDR1 and CDR2: SEHNR and FQNEAQ (reference sequence). CDR3 size: 14 residues. The DNA of the CDR3 is TGTGCCAGCAGCCCAGGGCAAAGTGGAAACACCATATATTTT. Translation gives CASSPGQSGNTIYF. Supplemented by reference TRBV7-9 and TRBJ1-3, the full variable domain reads DTGVSQNPRHKITKRGQNVTFRCDPISEHNRLYWYRQTLGQGPEFLTYFQNEAQLEKSRLLSDRFSAERPKGSFSTLEIQRTEQGDSAMYLCASSPGQSGNTIYFGEGSWLTVV.

The chain joins TRBV28 to TRBJ1-1; D is uncertain. Germline CDR1 and CDR2: MDHEN and SYDVKM. The CDR3 is made up of 15 amino acids. Deletions cut 0 bases from V and 4 bases from J, with 12 bases between. The CDR3 sequence is CASSLWESTSTEAFF. Here the CDR3 DNA reads TGTGCCAGCAGTTTATGGGAGTCTACGAGCACTGAAGCTTTCTTT. Together with reference TRBV28 and TRBJ1-1, the CDR3 gives the full variable domain: DVKVTQSSRYLVKRTGEKVFLECVQDMDHENMFWYRQDPGLGLRLIYFSYDVKMKEKGDIPEGYSVSREKKERFSLILESASTNQTSMYLCASSLWESTSTEAFFGQGTRLTVV.

Turning to this clone: Other DNA sequences in this sample translate to the same CDR3. The rearrangement joins TRBV7-2 to TRBJ2-1, with TRBD1 matching 8 bases. V lost 1 base and J lost 2; bases outside the gene matches: 1. Germline CDR1 reads SGHTA; CDR2 reads FQGNSA. The CDR3 sequence is 15 residues long. CDR3: CASSLGTGPYNEQFF. The CDR3, as DNA: TGTGCCAGCAGCTTAGGGACAGGGCCCTACAATGAGCAGTTCTTC.

V gene TRBV10-1 combines with J gene TRBJ2-1; 10 bases are shared with TRBD2. This CDR3 region has 15 residues. The J segment lost 10 bases and the V segment lost 0 bases, leaving 6 bases of the junction unmatched. Germline-derived CDR1 and CDR2 are WNHNN and SYGVQD (reference sequence). The CDR3 here is CASSESPSGGQEQFF. The CDR3 nucleotides are TGCGCCAGCAGTGAGTCGCCTAGCGGGGGCCAGGAGCAGTTCTTC.

The rearrangement uses TRBV9 and TRBJ2-6, with a possible D match to TRBD1 (6 bases). Per germline, CDR1 SGDLS and CDR2 YYNGEE. Trimming shortened V by 3 bases and J by 1 base, and 8 bases separated the two germline ends. The CDR3 extends over 15 amino acids. CDR3 in amino acids: CASSAGQSGANVLTF. The CDR3 coding sequence is TGTGCCAGCAGCGCCGGACAGTCTGGGGCCAACGTCCTGACTTTC.

The rearrangement uses TRBV7-9 and TRBJ2-2; TRBD1 is a possible D gene (6 bases). The CDR3 is 15 amino acids. Germline V gene lookup returns CDR1 SEHNR and CDR2 FQNEAQ (reference sequence). Trimming removed 6 bases at V and 4 bases at J, with 15 bases between. The DNA for the CDR3 is TGTGCCAGCAGTCCACAGGGCCCGACCACCGGGGAGCTGTTTTTT. Translating gives CASSPQGPTTGELFF.

This clone was seen a single time. This chain uses TRBV7-8 with TRBJ1-5, with D perhaps matching TRBD1 (6 bases). The CDR3 runs 16 residues. Per the germline V gene, CDR1 is SGHVS and CDR2 is FQNEAQ. V shed 3 bases and J shed 0 bases, with 12 bases lying between them. The CDR3 coding sequence is TGTGCCAGCAGCTTGGGACACTTTTATAGCAATCAGCCCCAGCATTTT. The encoded protein is CASSLGHFYSNQPQHF.

The rearrangement uses TRBV7-9 and TRBJ1-2; no clear D. Germline lookup yields CDR1 SEHNR and CDR2 FQNEAQ (reference sequence). The CDR3 extends over 14 amino acids. Trimming removed 1 base at V and 7 bases at J, with 13 bases between. DNA of the CDR3: TGTGCCAGCAGCTTAGAGTACAAAGGAGGTGGCTACACCTTC. Translation gives CASSLEYKGGGYTF.

This clone showed up just once. The V and J genes are TRBV4-1 and TRBJ2-5; 11 nucleotides agree with TRBD2. CDR3 length: 19 amino acids. In germline, CDR1 is MGHRA, CDR2 YSYEKL. V trimming: 1 base; J trimming: 2 bases; junction bases outside the gene matches: 12. This chain's CDR3 is CASSQGGLASGGLQETQYF. The CDR3 coding sequence is TGCGCCAGCAGCCAAGGGGGTTTGGCTAGCGGGGGGTTACAAGAGACCCAGTACTTC.

This chain joins TRBV27 and TRBJ2-7, with 10 bases aligning to TRBD1. The CDR3 is 14 residues long. Germline V gives CDR1 MNHEY, CDR2 SMNVEV (reference sequence). The J segment lost 6 bases and the V segment lost 5 bases, leaving 7 bases of the junction unmatched. The CDR3 DNA reads TGTGCCAGCAGTCCGGGGACAGGGGAGCTCGAGCAGTACTTC. This gives the protein CASSPGTGELEQYF.

The V gene is TRBV5-1, the J gene TRBJ2-3; 10 bases align to TRBD2. The CDR3 length is 15 residues. The germline V gene has CDR1 SGHRS and CDR2 YFSETQ. V lost 4 bases and J lost 7; bases outside the gene matches: 9. The CDR3 coding sequence is TGCGCCAGCAGCCTACTAGCGGGGCTGGAGAATACGCAGTATTTT. It yields the protein CASSLLAGLENTQYF.

The rearrangement links TRBV11-2 to TRBJ2-3; 9 positions agree with TRBD2. The CDR3 contains 15 residues. Germline CDR1 is SGHAT and CDR2 is FQNNGV. Trimming took 1 base from V and 6 from J; bases not matched to a gene: 5. CDR3 nucleotide sequence: TGTGCCAGCAGCTTAGCTCAGCGGGGGGTGGATACGCAGTATTTT. Residues: CASSLAQRGVDTQYF.

This clone was recorded a few times. V is TRBV11-2 and J is TRBJ2-3, with TRBD2 identical over 15 bases. CDR1 is SGHAT, CDR2 FQNNGV, per germline. V lost 4 bases and J lost 3; bases outside the gene matches: 2. This CDR3 spans 16 amino acids. This CDR3 is CASSSGTSGRTDTQYF. The CDR3 coding sequence is TGTGCCAGCAGCTCCGGGACTAGCGGGAGGACAGATACGCAGTATTTT.

The gene calls are TRBV28 and TRBJ1-5, with 7 bases lining up with TRBD1. The CDR3 runs to 15 residues. With V trimmed by 6 bases and J by 7 bases, 12 bases remained unmatched. In germline, CDR1 is MDHEN, CDR2 SYDVKM. Written as DNA, the CDR3 is TGTGCCAGCAGCCTTGGGACAGTCAGGTGGCAGCCCCAGCATTTT. Protein sequence: CASSLGTVRWQPQHF. Drawing the rest from reference TRBV28 and TRBJ1-5, the complete variable domain is DVKVTQSSRYLVKRTGEKVFLECVQDMDHENMFWYRQDPGLGLRLIYFSYDVKMKEKGDIPEGYSVSREKKERFSLILESASTNQTSMYLCASSLGTVRWQPQHFGDGTRLSIL.

Notes on this clone: One junction end disagrees with the germline gene, perhaps due to a read error. This CDR3 reads CSSSSRETEAFF. CDR3 sequence (DNA): TGTTCCAGCAGCTCCAGGGAAACTGAAGCTTTCTTT. The V gene is TRBV7-9, the J gene TRBJ1-1, with a weak D call TRBD1 (5 bases). Germline V gene lookup returns CDR1 SEHNR and CDR2 FQNEAQ (reference sequence). CDR3 size: 12 residues.